This T cell receptor beta chain was retrieved from a study of shared clonotypes between healthy human individuals. This CDR3 contains 14 residues. Germline assignment: CDR1 MNHNY and CDR2 SVGAGI (reference sequence). V was shortened by 2 bases and J by 13 bases, with 17 bases between the two germline ends. Profiled with immunoSEQ multiplex PCR; TCRdb holds only in-frame clones, not every one. The sample lists approximately 340,000 clones; 73% were seen once. The source of this sequence is a man between 25 and 39 years old in good health. The sequencing sample was made of memory CD4+ T cells sorted from blood. Subset of the sample: CD45RA-negative fraction. V gene TRBV6-6 combines with J gene TRBJ1-4, with D unresolved. The chain's CDR3 is CASSYPQSRERLFF. CDR3 sequence (DNA): TGTGCCAGCAGTTACCCCCAGTCCCGCGAGAGACTGTTTTTT.